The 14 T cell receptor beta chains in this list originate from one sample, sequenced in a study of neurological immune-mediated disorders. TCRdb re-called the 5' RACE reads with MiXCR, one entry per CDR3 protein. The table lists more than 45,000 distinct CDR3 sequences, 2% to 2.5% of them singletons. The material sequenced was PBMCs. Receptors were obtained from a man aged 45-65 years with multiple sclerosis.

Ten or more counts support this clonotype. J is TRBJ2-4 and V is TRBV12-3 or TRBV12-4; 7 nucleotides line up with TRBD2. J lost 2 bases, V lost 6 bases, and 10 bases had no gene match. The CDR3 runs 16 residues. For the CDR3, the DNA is TGTGCCAGCAGACCCGGGGAGGGCGCGCCCAAAAACATTCAGTACTTC. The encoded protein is CASRPGEGAPKNIQYF.

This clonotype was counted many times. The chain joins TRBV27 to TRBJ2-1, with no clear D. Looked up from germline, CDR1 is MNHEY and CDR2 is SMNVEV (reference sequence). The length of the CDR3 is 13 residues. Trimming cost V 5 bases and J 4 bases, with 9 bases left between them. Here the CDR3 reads CASSRTEYNEQFF. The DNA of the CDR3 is TGTGCCAGCAGTCGTACAGAGTACAATGAGCAGTTCTTC.

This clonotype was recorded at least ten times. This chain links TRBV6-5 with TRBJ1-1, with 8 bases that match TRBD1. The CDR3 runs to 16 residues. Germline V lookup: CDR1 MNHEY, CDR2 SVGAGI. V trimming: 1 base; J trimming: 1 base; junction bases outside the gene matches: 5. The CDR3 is CASSYFGQGPNTEAFF. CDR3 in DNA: TGTGCCAGCAGTTACTTTGGACAGGGCCCGAACACTGAAGCTTTCTTT.

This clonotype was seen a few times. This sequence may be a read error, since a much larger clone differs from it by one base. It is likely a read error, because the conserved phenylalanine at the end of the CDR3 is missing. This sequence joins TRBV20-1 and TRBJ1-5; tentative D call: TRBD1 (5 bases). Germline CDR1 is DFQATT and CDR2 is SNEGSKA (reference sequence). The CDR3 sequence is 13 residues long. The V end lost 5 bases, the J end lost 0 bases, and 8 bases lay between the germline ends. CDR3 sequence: CSAGGYSNQPQHC. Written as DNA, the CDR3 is TGCAGTGCTGGGGGTTATAGCAATCAGCCCCAGCATTGT.

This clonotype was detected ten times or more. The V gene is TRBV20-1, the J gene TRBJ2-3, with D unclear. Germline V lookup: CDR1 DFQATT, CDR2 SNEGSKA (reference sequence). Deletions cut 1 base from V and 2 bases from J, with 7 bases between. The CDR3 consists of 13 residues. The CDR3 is CSARGFNTDTQYF. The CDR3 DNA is TGCAGTGCTAGAGGGTTTAACACAGATACGCAGTATTTT.

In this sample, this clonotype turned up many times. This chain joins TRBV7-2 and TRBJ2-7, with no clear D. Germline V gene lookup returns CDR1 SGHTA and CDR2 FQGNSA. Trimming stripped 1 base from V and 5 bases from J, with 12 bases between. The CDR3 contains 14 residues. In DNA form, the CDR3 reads TGTGCCAGCAGCTTAGGGGGTAAGGAAAACGAGCAGTACTTC. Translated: CASSLGGKENEQYF.

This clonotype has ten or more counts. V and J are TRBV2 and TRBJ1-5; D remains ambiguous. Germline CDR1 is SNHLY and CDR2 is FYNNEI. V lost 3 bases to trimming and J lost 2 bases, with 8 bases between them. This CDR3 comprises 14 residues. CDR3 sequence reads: CASSDRSGNQPQHF. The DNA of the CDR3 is TGTGCCAGCAGTGATCGGTCTGGCAATCAGCCCCAGCATTTT.

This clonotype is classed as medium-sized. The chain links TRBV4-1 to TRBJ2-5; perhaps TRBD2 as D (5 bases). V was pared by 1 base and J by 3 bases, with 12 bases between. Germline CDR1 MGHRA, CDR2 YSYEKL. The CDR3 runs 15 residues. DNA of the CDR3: TGCGCCAGCAGCCAAGTCCAACTAGGGAAAGAGACCCAGTACTTC. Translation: CASSQVQLGKETQYF.

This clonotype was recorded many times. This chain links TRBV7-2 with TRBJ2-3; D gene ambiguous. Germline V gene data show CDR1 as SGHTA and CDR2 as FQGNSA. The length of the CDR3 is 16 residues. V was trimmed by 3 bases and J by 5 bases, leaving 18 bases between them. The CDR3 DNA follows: TGTGCCAGCAGCTTTTTGGACCCTTTAGTAGGAGATACGCAGTATTTT. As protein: CASSFLDPLVGDTQYF.

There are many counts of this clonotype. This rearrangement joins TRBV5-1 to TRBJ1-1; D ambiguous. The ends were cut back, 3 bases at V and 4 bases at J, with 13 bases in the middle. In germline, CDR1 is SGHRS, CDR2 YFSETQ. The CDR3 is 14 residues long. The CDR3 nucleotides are TGCGCCAGCAGCTCAGACACCCGTGGCACTGAAGCTTTCTTT. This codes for CASSSDTRGTEAFF.

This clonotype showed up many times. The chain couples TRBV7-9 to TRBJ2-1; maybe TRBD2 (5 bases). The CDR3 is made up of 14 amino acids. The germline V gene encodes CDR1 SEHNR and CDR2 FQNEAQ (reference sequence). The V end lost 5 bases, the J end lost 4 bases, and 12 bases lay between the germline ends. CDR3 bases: TGTGCCAGCAGCCCAAGGACGGGGTACAATGAGCAGTTCTTC. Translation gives CASSPRTGYNEQFF.

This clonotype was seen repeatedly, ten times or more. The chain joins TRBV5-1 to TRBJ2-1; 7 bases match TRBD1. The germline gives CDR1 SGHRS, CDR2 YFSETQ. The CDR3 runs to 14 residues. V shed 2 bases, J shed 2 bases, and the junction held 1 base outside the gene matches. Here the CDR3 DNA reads TGCGCCAGCAGCTTAGGGACAGCCTACAATGAGCAGTTCTTC. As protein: CASSLGTAYNEQFF. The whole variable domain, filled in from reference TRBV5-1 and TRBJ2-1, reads KAGVTQTPRYLIKTRGQQVTLSCSPISGHRSVSWYQQTPGQGLQFLFEYFSETQRNKGNFPGRFSGRQFSNSRSEMNVSTLELGDSALYLCASSLGTAYNEQFFGPGTRLTVL.

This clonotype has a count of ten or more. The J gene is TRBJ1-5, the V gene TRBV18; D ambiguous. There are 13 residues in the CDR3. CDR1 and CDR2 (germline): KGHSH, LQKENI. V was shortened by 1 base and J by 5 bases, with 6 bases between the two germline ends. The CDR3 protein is CASSPRSDQPQHF. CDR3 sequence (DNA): TGTGCCAGCTCACCACGGTCCGATCAGCCCCAGCATTTT.

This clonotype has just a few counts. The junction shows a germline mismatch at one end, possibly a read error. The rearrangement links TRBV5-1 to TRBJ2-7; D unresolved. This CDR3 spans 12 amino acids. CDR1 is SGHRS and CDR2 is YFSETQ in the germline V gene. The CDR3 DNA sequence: TGCGACAGCAGCACCCCGGGCTACGAGCAGTACTTC. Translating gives CDSSTPGYEQYF.